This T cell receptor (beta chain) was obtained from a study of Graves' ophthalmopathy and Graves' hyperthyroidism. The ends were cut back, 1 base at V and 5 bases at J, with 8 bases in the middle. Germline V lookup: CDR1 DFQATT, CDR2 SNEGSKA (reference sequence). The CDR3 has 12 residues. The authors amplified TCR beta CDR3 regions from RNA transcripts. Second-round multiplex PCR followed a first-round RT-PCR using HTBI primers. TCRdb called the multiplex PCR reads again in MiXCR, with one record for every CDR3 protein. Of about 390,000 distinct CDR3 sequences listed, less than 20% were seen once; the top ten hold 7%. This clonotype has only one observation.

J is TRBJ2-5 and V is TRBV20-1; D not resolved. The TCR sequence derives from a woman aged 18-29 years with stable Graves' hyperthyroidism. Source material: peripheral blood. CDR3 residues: CSARVGWETQYF. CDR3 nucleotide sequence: TGCAGTGCTAGAGTCGGGTGGGAGACCCAGTACTTC.